These 17 T cell receptor beta chains originate from one sample sequenced in a study of blood T cell repertoires in COVID-19 (dated by TCRdb to the early 2020s). Libraries came from the immunoSEQ multiplex PCR assay. The table was pulled from immuneACCESS by TCRdb, which kept in-frame rearrangements only. Such tables lose some clones; where checked, under half of the loss comes from unresolved V genes, and the rest has no known cause. The sample contains tens of thousands of clones, less than 90% of them found a single time. Of the sample, approximately 19% is held by the ten largest clones. Sequencing used peripheral blood. The receptors were gathered from an elderly woman with acute or convalescent COVID-19.

V is TRBV27 and J is TRBJ2-4; 7 nucleotides match TRBD2. This CDR3 spans 17 amino acids. In germline, CDR1 is MNHEY, CDR2 SMNVEV (reference sequence). The trim removed 2 bases at V and 3 bases at J, leaving 10 bases unmatched. The CDR3, as DNA: TGTGCCAGCAGTTTAGGCTCGAGCGGGGCAGGCAAAAACATTCAGTACTTC. This gives the protein CASSLGSSGAGKNIQYF.

The chain couples TRBV27 to TRBJ1-3; 7 nucleotides agree with TRBD1. The CDR3 loop spans 15 amino acids. J lost 0 bases, V lost 6 bases, and 5 bases had no gene match. Germline CDR1 reads MNHEY; CDR2 reads SMNVEV (reference sequence). As DNA, the CDR3 is TGTGCCAGCAGCCTAACAGGGGTCTCTGGAAACACCATATATTTT. Translating it yields CASSLTGVSGNTIYF.

This chain joins TRBV4-2 and TRBJ1-2; TRBD1 might be the D (5 bases). Germline V gives CDR1 LGHNA, CDR2 YNFKEQ. This CDR3 has 14 amino acids. Trimming stripped 3 bases from V and 3 bases from J, with 11 bases between. The CDR3 protein is CASSHDRGDYGYTF. In nucleotides, the CDR3 is TGTGCCAGCAGCCACGACCGGGGGGACTATGGCTACACCTTC.

The sample holds one count of this clone. This rearrangement joins TRBV7-2 to TRBJ2-1; 9 nucleotides agree with TRBD1. This CDR3 spans 15 amino acids. Per the germline V gene, CDR1 is SGHTA and CDR2 is FQGNSA. The ends lost 6 bases at V and 3 bases at J; junction bases unmatched: 6. This CDR3 is CASSSPGQGYNEQFF. The CDR3 DNA is TGTGCCAGCAGTTCCCCGGGACAGGGCTACAATGAGCAGTTCTTC.

The chain has TRBV7-6 and TRBJ2-1; 11 nucleotides match TRBD2. CDR3 length equals 15 residues. J was trimmed by 5 bases and V by 2 bases; bases with no gene match: 2. Germline values: CDR1 SGHVS, CDR2 FNYEAQ. The CDR3 nucleotides read TGTGCCAGCAGCTTACTAGCGGGGGGCCACAATGAGCAGTTCTTC. Residues: CASSLLAGGHNEQFF.

This rearrangement joins TRBV5-5 to TRBJ1-2, with 7 bases identical to TRBD1. Unmatched junction bases numbered 10, after V lost 7 bases and J lost 4 bases. CDR3 size: 14 residues. Germline CDR1 is SGHKS and CDR2 is YYEKEE (reference sequence). The CDR3 region has the DNA TGTGCCAGCCGGCTCCCCAGACAGGGCTATGGCTACACCTTC. This sequence encodes CASRLPRQGYGYTF.

The chain uses TRBV4-2 and TRBJ1-1; 8 bases align to TRBD1. The CDR3 is 16 amino acids. CDR1 and CDR2 (germline): LGHNA, YNFKEQ. With 1 base clipped from V and 3 bases from J, the junction kept 7 bases outside the gene matches. Here the CDR3 reads CASSQARAGGYTEAFF. DNA of the CDR3: TGTGCCAGCAGCCAAGCGCGGGCAGGGGGCTACACTGAAGCTTTCTTT.

V gene TRBV27 combines with J gene TRBJ1-1; D not certain. This CDR3 is built from 14 residues. The germline V gene has CDR1 MNHEY and CDR2 SMNVEV (reference sequence). Trimming left V 5 bases short and J 0 bases short, with 10 bases between. CDR3 loop: CASSVSRLNTEAFF. CDR3 bases: TGTGCCAGCAGTGTTAGCCGATTGAACACTGAAGCTTTCTTT.

Points on this clone: A junction boundary mismatches the germline segment, possibly from a read error. This chain connects TRBV15 to TRBJ1-1; 7 bases agree with TRBD1. The CDR3 runs to 15 residues. The germline gives CDR1 LNHNV, CDR2 YYDKDF (reference sequence). The CDR3 region is CAARTPGQLNTEAFF. The CDR3 nucleotides are TGTGCCGCCAGAACCCCGGGACAGCTGAACACTGAAGCTTTCTTT.

This sequence joins TRBV24-1 and TRBJ2-1; 8 nucleotides line up with TRBD1. The CDR3 sequence is 14 residues long. V trimming: 3 bases; J trimming: 6 bases; junction bases outside the gene matches: 3. Per the germline V gene, CDR1 is KGHDR and CDR2 is SFDVKD. CDR3 protein: CATSDTDRGNEQFF. The DNA for the CDR3 is TGTGCCACCAGTGATACTGACAGGGGCAATGAGCAGTTCTTC.

The gene calls are TRBV18 and TRBJ2-1; 11 nucleotides line up with TRBD1. The CDR3 extends over 15 amino acids. CDR1 KGHSH and CDR2 LQKENI come from the germline V gene. V lost 6 bases, J lost 3 bases, and 4 bases stayed unmatched. CDR3 protein: CASSPGTGGYNEQFF. The CDR3 DNA sequence: TGTGCCAGCTCCCCCGGGACAGGGGGCTACAATGAGCAGTTCTTC.

V is TRBV7-8 and J is TRBJ1-4, with a possible D match to TRBD1 (6 bases). The CDR3 has 14 amino acids. Per the germline V gene, CDR1 is SGHVS and CDR2 is FQNEAQ. V shed 2 bases and J shed 7 bases, with 11 bases lying between them. The CDR3 region is CASSLTGGGEKLFF. As DNA, the CDR3 is TGTGCCAGCAGCTTAACGGGAGGGGGTGAAAAACTGTTTTTT.

J is TRBJ2-3 and V is TRBV19, with 7 positions matching TRBD2. V shed 3 bases and J 1 base; nucleotides not matched to a gene: 4. The germline V gene has CDR1 LNHDA and CDR2 SQIVND (reference sequence). CDR3 length equals 15 residues. The CDR3 region is CASSIYSGGTDTQYF. The DNA for the CDR3 is TGTGCCAGTAGTATCTACAGCGGGGGCACAGATACGCAGTATTTT. Based on the CDR3 plus reference TRBV19 and TRBJ2-3, the full variable domain is DGGITQSPKYLFRKEGQNVTLSCEQNLNHDAMYWYRQDPGQGLRLIYYSQIVNDFQKGDIAEGYSVSREKKESFPLTVTSAQKNPTAFYLCASSIYSGGTDTQYFGPGTRLTVL.

This clone was detected only once. The chain couples TRBV7-2 to TRBJ2-5; TRBD2 agrees at 7 bases. Germline V lookup: CDR1 SGHTA, CDR2 FQGNSA. This CDR3 has 17 residues. V lost 0 bases, J lost 4 bases, and 11 bases stayed unmatched. This CDR3 reads CASSLAKRGGIPETQYF. CDR3 DNA sequence: TGTGCCAGCAGCTTAGCGAAGCGGGGCGGGATCCCAGAGACCCAGTACTTC.

The chain links TRBV15 to TRBJ1-4, with D maybe TRBD1 (5 bases). The CDR3 contains 14 residues. Trimming stripped 0 bases from V and 7 bases from J, with 9 bases between. Germline V gene lookup returns CDR1 LNHNV and CDR2 YYDKDF (reference sequence). The CDR3 region is CATSRDLGGEKLFF. The CDR3 DNA reads as TGTGCCACCAGCAGAGATCTGGGGGGTGAAAAACTGTTTTTT.

V gene TRBV18 combines with J gene TRBJ1-1; 9 nucleotides line up with TRBD1. Germline CDR1 KGHSH, CDR2 LQKENI. J was trimmed by 1 base and V by 5 bases; bases with no gene match: 5. CDR3 size: 15 residues. The CDR3: CASSTKQGANTEAFF. CDR3 nucleotides: TGTGCCAGCTCAACAAAACAGGGGGCGAACACTGAAGCTTTCTTT.

This chain links TRBV24-1 with TRBJ2-7, with a tentative D call TRBD1 (5 bases). Trimming removed 5 bases at V and 3 bases at J, with 16 bases between. Germline CDR1 KGHDR, CDR2 SFDVKD. The CDR3 covers 15 residues. CDR3: CATSGSPDNFYEQYF. The CDR3 DNA reads TGTGCCACCAGTGGTTCCCCGGACAATTTCTACGAGCAGTACTTC.